The 12 T cell receptor beta chains presented below share a single source sample, sequenced in a study of PD-1 blockade in classical Hodgkin lymphoma. Measured with immunoSEQ multiplex PCR; TCRdb has only the in-frame clones, and not every one. The sample carries over 50,000 clones, about 85% recorded once. After autologous stem cell transplantation all patients relapsed, and prior brentuximab vedotin exposure differed between cohorts. The sample consisted of peripheral blood mononuclear cells (PBMCs), taken at baseline. These receptor sequences come from a human donor with classical Hodgkin lymphoma.

This sequence joins TRBV7-6 and TRBJ1-2; a weak D match, TRBD1 (5 bases). This CDR3 comprises 16 residues. The V and J ends lost 5 bases and 2 bases respectively, with 18 bases between them. Germline CDR1 reads SGHVS; CDR2 reads FNYEAQ. The CDR3: CASSQRGSGPNYGYTF. CDR3 in DNA: TGTGCCAGCAGCCAGCGGGGGTCCGGACCCAACTATGGCTACACCTTC.

V is TRBV7-9 and J is TRBJ1-5; D is undetermined. This CDR3 comprises 16 residues. The germline V and J ends were trimmed by 0 bases and 10 bases, with 19 bases remaining between them. Germline V gene data show CDR1 as SEHNR and CDR2 as FQNEAQ (reference sequence). CDR3 amino acids: CASSLAARAGWQPQHF. Written as DNA, the CDR3 is TGTGCCAGCAGCTTAGCGGCGCGGGCAGGTTGGCAACCCCAGCATTTT.

This chain uses TRBV11-3 with TRBJ2-7; 7 bases line up with TRBD1. Germline loops: CDR1 SGHNT, CDR2 YENEEA. V lost 5 bases, J lost 2 bases, and 12 bases stayed unmatched. The CDR3 consists of 16 residues. The CDR3 spells CASSTEDRFSTYEQYF. In nucleotides, the CDR3 is TGTGCCAGCAGCACCGAGGACAGGTTCTCGACCTACGAGCAGTACTTC.

This clone was detected only once. This chain connects TRBV7-2 to TRBJ2-7; TRBD1 might be the D (6 bases). The germline V gene encodes CDR1 SGHTA and CDR2 FQGNSA. Trimming took 2 bases from V and 6 from J, leaving 11 bases between them. The CDR3 is 13 residues long. Here the CDR3 DNA reads TGTGCCAGCAGCTTATCAGGGGCAGGCGAGCAGTACGTC. The encoded protein is CASSLSGAGEQYV.

In its sample, this clone was seen a few times. The chain uses TRBV4-3 and TRBJ1-1; a weak D match, TRBD1 (5 bases). The CDR3 has 17 amino acids. The V gene lost 0 bases and the J gene lost 3 bases, with 17 bases spanning the gap. CDR1 and CDR2 (germline): LGHNA, YSLEER. CDR3 loop: CASSQDPLTGGDTEAFF. CDR3 bases: TGCGCCAGCAGCCAAGATCCCCTAACCGGGGGTGACACTGAAGCTTTCTTT.

V and J are TRBV19 and TRBJ1-5; D is uncertain. V lost 5 bases and J 9 bases, leaving 11 bases between the germline ends. Germline values: CDR1 LNHDA, CDR2 SQIVND (reference sequence). The CDR3 has 12 amino acids. CDR3 in amino acids: CASSVQEGPQHF. The CDR3 DNA reads as TGTGCCAGTAGTGTCCAGGAGGGGCCCCAGCATTTT.

The chain combines TRBV4-3 with TRBJ2-7; TRBD2 agrees at 14 bases. Trimming took 0 bases from V and 4 from J; bases not matched to a gene: 11. CDR1 and CDR2 from the germline V gene are LGHNA and YSLEER. CDR3 length: 19 residues. The CDR3 protein is CASSQEGLAGAVYPYEQYF. The CDR3, as DNA: TGCGCCAGCAGCCAAGAGGGACTAGCGGGAGCAGTGTATCCTTACGAGCAGTACTTC.

This clone was counted a single time. This sequence joins TRBV6-1 and TRBJ2-1, with TRBD2 matching over 13 bases. The germline gives CDR1 MNHNS, CDR2 SASEGT. J gave up 15 bases and V 4 bases, and 6 bases lay outside the gene matches. CDR3 length: 13 residues. CDR3 sequence (DNA): TGTGCCAGCAGTGGGGGGACTAGCGGGAAACGGTTCTTC. It is translated as CASSGGTSGKRFF.

This clone appeared a single time. The chain links TRBV4-3 to TRBJ2-1; D possibly corresponds to TRBD2 (5 bases). Trimming took off 3 bases at V and 5 bases at J, with 11 bases between the two ends. This CDR3 is built from 14 residues. In germline, CDR1 is LGHNA, CDR2 YSLEER. The CDR3 reads CASSQRVGHNEQFF. In DNA, the CDR3 is TGCGCCAGCAGCCAGAGGGTAGGACACAATGAGCAGTTCTTC.

This clone was seen a single time. The chain carries TRBV7-2 and TRBJ2-5, with D uncertain. Trimming removed 0 bases at V and 2 bases at J, with 10 bases between. Germline V gene sequence: CDR1 SGHTA, CDR2 FQGNSA. This CDR3 has 15 residues. CDR3 DNA: TGTGCCAGCAGCTTAGCGGCCAGGCGGCAAGAGACCCAGTACTTC. Its protein product is CASSLAARRQETQYF.

The chain combines TRBV4-1 with TRBJ1-3, with 7 nucleotides matching TRBD1. With 0 bases clipped from V and 0 bases from J, the junction kept 2 bases outside the gene matches. The CDR3 spans 16 residues. CDR1 is MGHRA, CDR2 YSYEKL, per germline. The CDR3 spells CASSQEGQYSGNTIYF. The CDR3 DNA is TGCGCCAGCAGCCAAGAGGGACAGTACTCTGGAAACACCATATATTTT.

V gene TRBV5-1 combines with J gene TRBJ1-3; no clear D gene. Trimming took off 2 bases at V and 0 bases at J, with 9 bases between the two ends. CDR1 is SGHRS and CDR2 is YFSETQ in the germline V gene. The CDR3 extends over 15 amino acids. This CDR3 reads CASSLGNSSGNTIYF. In DNA, the CDR3 is TGCGCCAGCAGCTTAGGCAACAGCTCTGGAAACACCATATATTTT.